This entry lists 18 T cell receptor beta chains sequenced from one sample in a study of blood T cell repertoires in COVID-19. The protocol was immunoSEQ multiplex PCR, while the TCRdb copy is restricted to in-frame clones and leaves out a portion. The sample records 210,000 or so clones, 84% being singletons. The material sequenced was peripheral blood. The receptors were gathered from a human donor in a cohort sampled during active COVID-19.

V is TRBV15 and J is TRBJ2-5; D not resolved. Germline CDR1 is LNHNV and CDR2 is YYDKDF (reference sequence). The V and J ends lost 3 bases and 2 bases respectively, with 7 bases between them. This CDR3 spans 13 amino acids. CDR3 DNA: TGTGCCACCAGCAGTGGTCTACAAGAGACCCAGTACTTC. Encoded protein: CATSSGLQETQYF.

The rearrangement uses TRBV9 and TRBJ1-3; 7 nucleotides align to TRBD1. This CDR3 contains 17 residues. Germline assignment: CDR1 SGDLS and CDR2 YYNGEE. V lost 0 bases to trimming and J lost 0 bases; unmatched junction nucleotides: 6. The CDR3 sequence is CASSVGQGTYSGNTIYF. The CDR3 DNA follows: TGTGCCAGCAGCGTAGGACAGGGTACATACTCTGGAAACACCATATATTTT.

The chain carries TRBV21-1 and TRBJ1-1. TRBV21-1 is a listed pseudogene. The CDR3 runs 15 residues. In DNA form, the CDR3 reads TGTGCCAGCAGCAAAGGTAGTGAGAGGAACACTGAAGCTTTCTTT. As protein: CASSKGSERNTEAFF.

V usage is TRBV7-9 and J usage is TRBJ1-1, with 7 bases that match TRBD1. The CDR3 has 13 residues. The ends lost 5 bases at V and 5 bases at J; junction bases unmatched: 5. Looked up from germline, CDR1 is SEHNR and CDR2 is FQNEAQ (reference sequence). The CDR3 sequence is CASSRQGGTEAFF. CDR3 DNA: TGTGCCAGCAGCCGACAGGGTGGAACTGAAGCTTTCTTT. Complete variable domain (other parts from reference TRBV7-9 and TRBJ1-1): DTGVSQNPRHKITKRGQNVTFRCDPISEHNRLYWYRQTLGQGPEFLTYFQNEAQLEKSRLLSDRFSAERPKGSFSTLEIQRTEQGDSAMYLCASSRQGGTEAFFGQGTRLTVV.

The chain employs TRBV11-3 and TRBJ2-4; TRBD2 matches at 9 bases. V was pared by 1 base and J by 6 bases, with 7 bases of the junction left unmatched. The CDR3 has 16 amino acids. The V gene's germline CDR1 is SGHNT and CDR2 YENEEA. Here the CDR3 DNA reads TGTGCCAGCAGCTTAGGATCTAGCGGGATCGGAAACATTCAGTACTTC. It translates to CASSLGSSGIGNIQYF.

The chain is built from TRBV2 and TRBJ2-1; D is possibly TRBD2 (5 bases). V dropped 6 bases and J dropped 14 bases, with 17 bases sitting between them. Germline CDR1 reads SNHLY; CDR2 reads FYNNEI. The CDR3 sequence is 12 residues long. CDR3 loop: CASSGEGLSEFF. CDR3 nucleotides: TGTGCCAGCAGCGGGGAAGGCCTCTCGGAGTTCTTC.

The chain is built from TRBV5-6 and TRBJ1-3; possible D gene TRBD1, 6 bases. The length of the CDR3 is 15 residues. The germline V and J ends were trimmed by 4 bases and 6 bases, with 17 bases remaining between them. Per the germline V gene, CDR1 is SGHDT and CDR2 is YYEEEE. CDR3 sequence reads: CASSPITGLENTIYF. The CDR3 DNA reads TGTGCCAGCAGCCCGATTACAGGGCTCGAAAACACCATATATTTT.

The V and J genes are TRBV28 and TRBJ2-1; TRBD2 is a possible D gene (5 bases). V was pared by 8 bases and J by 0 bases, with 11 bases between. Germline CDR1 and CDR2: MDHEN and SYDVKM. This CDR3 comprises 14 residues. The CDR3 DNA is TGTGCCAGCGGACTTTACGTCTCCTACAATGAGCAGTTCTTC. Translation gives CASGLYVSYNEQFF. The complete variable domain, with remaining parts taken from reference TRBV28 and TRBJ2-1, reads DVKVTQSSRYLVKRTGEKVFLECVQDMDHENMFWYRQDPGLGLRLIYFSYDVKMKEKGDIPEGYSVSREKKERFSLILESASTNQTSMYLCASGLYVSYNEQFFGPGTRLTVL.

This chain uses TRBV11-2 with TRBJ2-5, with 8 bases fitting TRBD1. The junction had 2 bases not matched to a gene; V was cut back by 1 base and J by 4 bases. The CDR3 is 14 amino acids. Germline CDR1 SGHAT, CDR2 FQNNGV. Here the CDR3 DNA reads TGTGCCAGCAGCTTAGGCAGGGGGCTAGAGACCCAGTACTTC. Translation: CASSLGRGLETQYF. Using reference TRBV11-2 and TRBJ2-5 for the parts outside the CDR3, the full variable domain is EAGVAQSPRYKIIEKRQSVAFWCNPISGHATLYWYQQILGQGPKLLIQFQNNGVVDDSQLPKDRFSAERLKGVDSTLKIQPAKLEDSAVYLCASSLGRGLETQYFGPGTRLLVL.

This chain uses TRBV24-1 with TRBJ2-1; TRBD1 matches at 8 bases. The germline V gene has CDR1 KGHDR and CDR2 SFDVKD. V trimming: 8 bases; J trimming: 4 bases; junction bases outside the gene matches: 6. The CDR3 is made up of 14 amino acids. CDR3 protein: CATTSGTGYNEQFF. CDR3 nucleotide sequence: TGTGCCACCACCTCCGGGACAGGATACAATGAGCAGTTCTTC.

The rearrangement links TRBV5-5 to TRBJ1-6; TRBD1 matches at 7 bases. Per the germline V gene, CDR1 is SGHKS and CDR2 is YYEKEE (reference sequence). This CDR3 spans 14 amino acids. J was trimmed by 7 bases and V by 6 bases; bases with no gene match: 7. The CDR3 region is CASTRDSLNSPLHF. DNA of the CDR3: TGTGCCAGCACCCGGGACAGCCTAAATTCACCCCTCCACTTT.

The chain has TRBV5-8 and TRBJ1-6; tentatively, D is TRBD1 (6 bases). Per germline, CDR1 SGHTS and CDR2 YDEGEE. V gave up 0 bases and J gave up 10 bases, with 14 bases separating them. The CDR3 is made up of 15 amino acids. The CDR3 loop reads CASSLDSGVGSPLHF. CDR3 nucleotides: TGTGCCAGCAGCTTGGATTCAGGGGTTGGCTCACCCCTCCACTTT.

The chain links TRBV19 to TRBJ2-1; no clear D. The germline CDR1 and CDR2 sequences are LNHDA and SQIVND (reference sequence). The CDR3 length is 15 residues. Trimming left V 0 bases short and J 2 bases short, with 8 bases between. The CDR3 DNA reads TGTGCCAGTAGTATAGATCAATACACCTACAATGAGCAGTTCTTC. It yields the protein CASSIDQYTYNEQFF.

The rearrangement joins TRBV30 to TRBJ2-7; tentative D call: TRBD1 (6 bases). V shed 4 bases and J shed 4 bases, with 14 bases lying between them. The CDR3 covers 13 residues. Germline V lookup: CDR1 GTSNPN, CDR2 SVGIG (reference sequence). Here the CDR3 reads CAWTRGTGYEQYV. For the CDR3, the DNA is TGTGCCTGGACCAGGGGAACTGGGTACGAGCAGTACGTC.

This sequence joins TRBV5-4 and TRBJ2-3; 8 bases match TRBD2. The CDR3 has 15 residues. Losses at the gene ends were 1 base for V and 5 bases for J; bases not matched to a gene: 6. Looked up from germline, CDR1 is SGHNT and CDR2 is YYREEE (reference sequence). The CDR3 nucleotides are TGTGCCAGCAGCTTGTTCGGGACTAGATTAGATACGCAGTATTTT. Translating gives CASSLFGTRLDTQYF.

The V gene is TRBV30, the J gene TRBJ1-5; TRBD1 agrees at 10 bases. This CDR3 is 17 amino acids long. Germline V gene lookup returns CDR1 GTSNPN and CDR2 SVGIG (reference sequence). J gave up 1 base and V 3 bases, and 9 bases lay outside the gene matches. This CDR3 reads CAWSRPDRGRSNQPQHF. The DNA of the CDR3 is TGTGCCTGGAGCAGACCGGACAGGGGGAGAAGCAATCAGCCCCAGCATTTT. Supplemented by reference TRBV30 and TRBJ1-5, the full variable domain reads SQTIHQWPATLVQPVGSPLSLECTVEGTSNPNLYWYRQAAGRGLQLLFYSVGIGQISSEVPQNLSASRPQDRQFILSSKKLLLSDSGFYLCAWSRPDRGRSNQPQHFGDGTRLSIL.

This clone came up once. This rearrangement joins TRBV18 to TRBJ1-1, with D perhaps TRBD1 (5 bases). The V end lost 10 bases, the J end lost 1 base, and 10 bases lay between the germline ends. Germline lookup yields CDR1 KGHSH and CDR2 LQKENI. There are 12 residues in the CDR3. This chain's CDR3 is CATSGGNTEAFF. The CDR3 DNA is TGTGCCACGTCGGGGGGGAACACTGAAGCTTTCTTT.

This chain joins TRBV10-3 and TRBJ2-1; TRBD1 aligns across 10 bases. Germline-derived CDR1 and CDR2 are ENHRY and SYGVKD. The CDR3 sequence is 14 residues long. The J segment lost 6 bases and the V segment lost 5 bases, leaving 4 bases of the junction unmatched. The CDR3 loop reads CAISRQGASNEQFF. The DNA for the CDR3 is TGTGCCATCAGTAGACAGGGGGCTAGCAATGAGCAGTTCTTC.